What follows describes a single TCR beta chain. Which antigen it targets is not known. Base-call qualities are not available, and no considerably larger clone is one nucleotide away. This sample was included in a study of blood T cell repertoires in COVID-19 (dated by TCRdb to the early 2020s). With respect to the entire study: Samples from collaborators originated in the United States, Italy and Spain and spanned both the acute and convalescent phases of COVID-19. Sample metadata almost always included a de-identified subject ID, COVID-19 status, age in years and sex. Samples were obtained from the ongoing ImmuneRACE study (first 160 participants) and from about 1,300 subjects provided by 6 global collaborators. The repertoires were released in a freely available public database intended as a resource for research on the immune response to SARS-CoV-2. Where available, HLA class I and class II types were obtained from metadata supplied by the sample provider rather than from assay-based typing. The material from the prospective study consisted of cDNA or gDNA derived from T cells, B-cell-depleted T cells, or PBMCs. Deeply sampled blood TCRbeta repertoires from subjects exposed to, actively infected with, or recovered from COVID-19 were included in the dataset. What the study reported, not specific to this receptor: The quantity of clinical and demographic metadata differed by source and by participant and was supplied without curation.

There are 15 amino acids in the CDR3, from cysteine to phenylalanine inclusive. The entry retains the CDR3 DNA only, 45 bases that are in frame from base 1. The CDR1 and CDR2 encoded by the germline V gene are SGHRS and YFSETQ. Trimmed from V: 2 bases; trimmed from J: 3 bases; junction bases lacking a gene match: 7. Each collaborating institution followed its own protocols to collect whole blood in K2EDTA tubes. For TCRbeta analysis, collaborators shipped samples in one of three forms: frozen whole blood, isolated PBMCs, or DNA extracted from either of those sample types. The immunoSEQ Assay, a bias-controlled multiplex PCR, was used to amplify TCRbeta CDR3 regions from genomic DNA. The original pipeline was this. Within the assay, amplification of reference gene primers was used to estimate how many nucleated cells each sample contained. To quantify the absolute abundance of each unique TCRbeta CDR3 rearrangement, sequence reads were collapsed and filtered. For each sample, productive Simpson clonality was calculated as the square root of Simpson's diversity index over productive rearrangements. What TCRdb holds here is the immuneACCESS table cut down to in-frame rearrangements. Part of the clones is not present; checked against another copy, under half of the missing clones reflect an unresolved V gene, and the others are unexplained. The DNA was the basis for D and trimming; V, J and clone size are from that table. This sample holds over 55,000 clones; 82% were observed only once. The ten largest clones represent around a fifth of the sample.

The sequencing input was peripheral blood. Recombination linked TRBV5-1 to TRBJ1-2, and TRBD1 aligns with 7 junction nucleotides. The sequence came from a woman aged 60-70 years with acute or convalescent COVID-19. The CDR3 amino acid sequence is: CASSLPGQSYYGYTF. The DNA sequence is given as TGCGCCAGCAGCTTACCGGGACAGAGCTACTATGGCTACACCTTC.